This T cell receptor (beta chain) was captured in a study of shared clonotypes between healthy human individuals. Overall study results and limits: Donor scarcity curtailed the genetic and exposure-history diversity represented herein.

TCRdb's table, derived via immunoSEQ multiplex PCR, lists solely in-frame clones and lacks some. The sample includes millions of clones, 85% to 95% of them seen just once. On this clone itself: Its antigen is currently unknown. The sample contains more than one DNA sequence encoding this CDR3.

The CDR3 has 16 amino acids. The germline CDR1 and CDR2 sequences are SGHAT and FQNNGV. The trim removed 3 bases at V and 5 bases at J, leaving 5 bases unmatched. This receptor was obtained from a man between 18 and 29 years old in good health. The sample comprised naive CD4+ T cells sorted from blood. Stated subset: CD45RA+ positively selected. The rearrangement joins TRBV11-2 to TRBJ2-7, with 15 bases fitting TRBD2. In DNA form, the CDR3 reads TGTGCCAGCAGCTTGGGACTAGCGGGAGGAAGAGACGAGCAGTACTTC. Translating gives CASSLGLAGGRDEQYF.